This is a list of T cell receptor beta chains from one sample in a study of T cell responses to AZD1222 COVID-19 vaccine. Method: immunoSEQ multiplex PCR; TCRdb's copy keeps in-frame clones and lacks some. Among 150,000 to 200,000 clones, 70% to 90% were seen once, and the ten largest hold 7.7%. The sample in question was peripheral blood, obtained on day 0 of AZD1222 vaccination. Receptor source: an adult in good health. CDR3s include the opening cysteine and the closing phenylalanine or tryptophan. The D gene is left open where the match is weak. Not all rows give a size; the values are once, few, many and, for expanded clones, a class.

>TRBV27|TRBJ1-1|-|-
TGTGCCAGCAGTTTAAGGTTGGACACTGAAGCTTTCTTT
CASSLRLDTEAFF
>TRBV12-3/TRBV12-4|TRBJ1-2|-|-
TGTGCCAGCAGTTTGAACAGCCTTGAGAGCTACACCTTC
CASSLNSLESYTF
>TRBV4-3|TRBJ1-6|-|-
TGCGCCAGCAGCCGTTTAGTGGATTCACCCCTCCACTTT
CASSRLVDSPLHF
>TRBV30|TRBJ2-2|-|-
TGTGCCTGGAGGACACTGTACCCCGGGGAGCTGTTTTTT
CAWRTLYPGELFF
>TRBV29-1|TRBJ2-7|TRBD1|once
TGCAGCGTCACCCCCGCGGGCAGGGGGAGCGACGAGCAGTACTTC
CSVTPAGRGSDEQYF
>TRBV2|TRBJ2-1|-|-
TGTGCCAGCAGTGAAGCGGACTATAAGGGAAGCTCCTACAATGAGCAGTTCTTC
CASSEADYKGSSYNEQFF
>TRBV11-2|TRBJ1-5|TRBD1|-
TGTGCCAGCAGCAGAACGGGACAGGGGGGAGATCAGCCCCAGCATTTT
CASSRTGQGGDQPQHF
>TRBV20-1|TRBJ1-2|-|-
TGCAGTGCTAGTGGGGCAGTACCTAATGGCTACACCTTC
CSASGAVPNGYTF
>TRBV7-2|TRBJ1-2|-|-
TGTGCCAGCAGCCCCCGGTTTGGGAATAACTATGGCTACACCTTC
CASSPRFGNNYGYTF
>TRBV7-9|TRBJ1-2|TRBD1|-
TGTGCCAGCACAGGGGGAGGACGGCGGGGCTACACCTTC
CASTGGGRRGYTF
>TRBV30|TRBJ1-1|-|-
TGTGCCTGGAGTCGGGCAGCAATGAACACTGAAGCTTTCTTT
CAWSRAAMNTEAFF